This T cell receptor beta chain was obtained from a study of T-cell memory formation after mild COVID-19. With regard to this clonotype: With a much larger clone just one base away, this may be a read error.

TCRdb processed the 5' RACE reads anew with MiXCR; each CDR3 protein has one entry. Of approximately 450,000 distinct CDR3 sequences listed, 15% to 20% were seen once; the top ten hold about 12%. CDR1 is LGHDT and CDR2 is YNNKEL in the germline V gene (reference sequence). There are 17 residues in the CDR3. The TCR originated in an adult woman who had mild COVID-19 (a few samples of this study predate the infection). Cell type and time point are not known. The chain recombines TRBV3-1 with TRBJ2-3, with 10 bases fitting TRBD1. Sequencing input: PBMCs or a T cell subset sorted from them (not recorded which). This CDR3 reads CASSQTRQGARTDAQYF. The CDR3 nucleotides are TGTGCCAGCAGCCAAACGAGACAGGGGGCTCGGACAGATGCGCAGTATTTT.